This T cell receptor beta chain came from a study of breast tumors, draining lymph nodes, adjacent tissues. Study findings and constraints: Compared with lymph nodes, tumors were less diverse; compared with nontumor tissue, more. Compared with basal-like, luminal-like tumors shared significantly more repertoire with nontumor tissue. Tumor T cell lymph node origin was a supported hypothesis, not proven. The data were judged consistent with most tumor T cells coming from lymph node and expanding in tumor.

CDR1 is LNHDA, CDR2 SQIVND, per germline (reference sequence). The V gene lost 7 bases and the J gene lost 0 bases, with 12 bases spanning the gap. This CDR3 is 14 amino acids long. TCRdb re-called the multiplex PCR reads through MiXCR, storing one row per CDR3 protein. In the table there are 200,000 or so distinct CDR3 sequences, 25% to 40% of which are singletons. Remarks on this clonotype: Its antigen is currently unknown.

The lymph nodes were axillary draining lymph nodes from breast cancer patients. V gene TRBV19 combines with J gene TRBJ1-1, with D maybe TRBD1 (5 bases). The sequenced material came from axillary lymph node tissue. This sequence was found in a female donor with breast cancer. Some clones in this sample may be carry-over from other donors' samples. CDR3 sequence reads: CASTGEDMNTEAFF. In DNA, the CDR3 is TGTGCCAGTACAGGAGAGGACATGAACACTGAAGCTTTCTTT.